One sample yielded the 25 T cell receptor beta chains listed below, sequenced in a study of cytomegalovirus exposure and HLA in healthy donors. Use of 60 Vbeta and 13 Jbeta primers characterized the PCR. Repertoires were generated with immunoSEQ multiplex PCR, while TCRdb's copy carries only in-frame clones and drops some. This sample has some 140,000 clones, with more than 70% found just once. Sequenced: PBMCs. Source of these receptors: a male donor in good health and CMV-seropositive.

This chain joins TRBV29-1 and TRBJ2-3, with 13 bases fitting TRBD2. The CDR3 runs 14 residues. Germline CDR1 and CDR2: SQVTM and ANQGSEA. The ends lost 3 bases at V and 7 bases at J; junction bases unmatched: 4. As DNA, the CDR3 is TGCAGCGTTGATACTAGCGGGGGGGCGAATACGCAGTATTTT. Amino acid sequence: CSVDTSGGANTQYF.

The V and J genes are TRBV6-1 and TRBJ1-2, with a tentative D call TRBD1 (5 bases). Per germline, CDR1 MNHNS and CDR2 SASEGT. The V gene lost 7 bases and the J gene lost 3 bases, with 15 bases spanning the gap. The CDR3 consists of 14 residues. The CDR3 sequence is CASTRTRWDYGYTF. The CDR3 DNA follows: TGTGCCAGCACCCGGACACGTTGGGACTATGGCTACACCTTC.

The sample holds a few counts of this clone. The chain links TRBV5-1 to TRBJ2-3; TRBD2 agrees at 7 bases. There are 17 residues in the CDR3. CDR1 is SGHRS and CDR2 is YFSETQ in the germline V gene. J lost 3 bases, V lost 2 bases, and 12 bases had no gene match. The CDR3 protein is CASSFFGSGKATDTQYF. DNA for the CDR3: TGCGCCAGCAGCTTTTTTGGAAGCGGGAAAGCGACAGATACGCAGTATTTT.

This clone was picked up a small number of times. The chain couples TRBV4-1 to TRBJ1-2; D not certain. The V gene's germline CDR1 is MGHRA and CDR2 YSYEKL. Trimming left V 2 bases short and J 4 bases short, with 11 bases between. The CDR3 is made up of 14 amino acids. The CDR3 spells CASSQIPTAYGYTF. CDR3 sequence (DNA): TGCGCCAGCAGCCAAATTCCTACCGCCTATGGCTACACCTTC.

The chain combines TRBV10-3 with TRBJ1-1; tentatively, D is TRBD1 (5 bases). Trimming pared 2 bases from V and 0 bases from J, leaving 7 bases between. Germline CDR1 is ENHRY and CDR2 is SYGVKD. The CDR3 totals 14 residues. Written as DNA, the CDR3 is TGTGCCATCAGTGAGGGGACTATGAACACTGAAGCTTTCTTT. Translating gives CAISEGTMNTEAFF.

This chain links TRBV25-1 with TRBJ2-1; TRBD2 agrees at 10 bases. Germline V gene sequence: CDR1 MGHDK, CDR2 SYGVNS. This CDR3 has 16 amino acids. The V segment lost 3 bases and the J segment 4 bases; nucleotides outside the gene matches: 6. The CDR3 coding sequence is TGTGCCAGCAGTGACCCCACTAGCGGGGAGTACAATGAGCAGTTCTTC. It encodes CASSDPTSGEYNEQFF.

This rearrangement joins TRBV6-5 to TRBJ1-2; 8 nucleotides match TRBD1. This CDR3 has 14 amino acids. Germline assignment: CDR1 MNHEY and CDR2 SVGAGI. J was trimmed by 4 bases and V by 10 bases; bases with no gene match: 11. The CDR3 loop is CAISQGAGSYGYTF. The CDR3 coding sequence is TGTGCCATATCCCAGGGGGCCGGTAGCTATGGCTACACCTTC.

This chain connects TRBV4-3 to TRBJ2-7, with D possibly TRBD1 on 7 matching bases. V was trimmed by 2 bases and J by 7 bases, leaving 15 bases between them. CDR1 and CDR2 (germline): LGHNA, YSLEER. The CDR3 runs 14 residues. The CDR3 is CASSQLDRAGEQYF. CDR3 sequence (DNA): TGCGCCAGCAGCCAACTCGACAGGGCGGGGGAGCAGTACTTC.

This clone was seen only a few times. The chain recombines TRBV19 with TRBJ2-2; the D gene is possibly TRBD2 (5 bases). V dropped 1 base and J dropped 7 bases, with 13 bases sitting between them. The CDR3 extends over 15 amino acids. CDR1 is LNHDA, CDR2 SQIVND, per germline (reference sequence). CDR3 region: CASSIAGIAGGELFF. DNA for the CDR3: TGTGCCAGTAGTATAGCGGGCATCGCGGGCGGGGAGCTGTTTTTT. Looking up the rest from reference TRBV19 and TRBJ2-2 gives the full variable domain: DGGITQSPKYLFRKEGQNVTLSCEQNLNHDAMYWYRQDPGQGLRLIYYSQIVNDFQKGDIAEGYSVSREKKESFPLTVTSAQKNPTAFYLCASSIAGIAGGELFFGEGSRLTVL.

The CDR3 DNA is TGTGCCAGCAGCTTTAGCGGGGGGGCCTACGAGCAGTACTTC. This sequence encodes CASSFSGGAYEQYF. This rearrangement joins TRBV7-3 to TRBJ2-7, with TRBD2 matching over 11 bases. The CDR3 spans 14 residues. The junction had 0 bases not matched to a gene; V was cut back by 3 bases and J by 2 bases. Germline values: CDR1 SGHTA, CDR2 FQGTGA.

This clone was seen a single time. V usage is TRBV19 and J usage is TRBJ2-7; D is possibly TRBD2 (6 bases). The CDR3 has 16 residues. V gave up 3 bases and J gave up 6 bases, with 21 bases separating them. CDR1 is LNHDA and CDR2 is SQIVND in the germline V gene (reference sequence). The CDR3 here is CASSMGGRTLAGEQYF. The CDR3 DNA reads as TGTGCCAGTAGTATGGGAGGAAGAACACTTGCTGGCGAGCAGTACTTC. The variable domain in full, completed from reference TRBV19 and TRBJ2-7, reads DGGITQSPKYLFRKEGQNVTLSCEQNLNHDAMYWYRQDPGQGLRLIYYSQIVNDFQKGDIAEGYSVSREKKESFPLTVTSAQKNPTAFYLCASSMGGRTLAGEQYFGPGTRLTVT.

This clone was counted a single time. This rearrangement joins TRBV28 to TRBJ2-7; TRBD2 agrees at 9 bases. Germline-derived CDR1 and CDR2 are MDHEN and SYDVKM. The V segment lost 5 bases and the J segment 3 bases; nucleotides outside the gene matches: 8. CDR3 length: 15 amino acids. The CDR3 DNA sequence: TGTGCCAGCAGTGAAGGGACTAGCCGATTCTACGAGCAGTACTTC. Encoded protein: CASSEGTSRFYEQYF.

This chain uses TRBV7-6 with TRBJ1-1, with 7 positions matching TRBD1. Trimming at V came to 1 base and at J to 8 bases, leaving 4 bases not matched to a gene. The CDR3 sequence is 13 residues long. Germline CDR1 reads SGHVS; CDR2 reads FNYEAQ. DNA of the CDR3: TGTGCCAGCAGCTTAGGGGACAGCTTCGAAGCTTTCTTT. Residues: CASSLGDSFEAFF.

V is TRBV11-3 and J is TRBJ2-3; 7 bases are a match to TRBD2. Trimming took 5 bases from V and 4 from J; bases not matched to a gene: 6. The CDR3 runs 14 residues. Germline V lookup: CDR1 SGHNT, CDR2 YENEEA. The DNA of the CDR3 is TGTGCCAGCAGCCTAGCGGAGTGGGCAGATACGCAGTATTTT. Translation gives CASSLAEWADTQYF. The variable domain in full, with the rest retrieved from reference TRBV11-3 and TRBJ2-3, is EAGVVQSPRYKIIEKKQPVAFWCNPISGHNTLYWYLQNLGQGPELLIRYENEEAVDDSQLPKDRFSAERLKGVDSTLKIQPAELGDSAVYLCASSLAEWADTQYFGPGTRLTVL.

The J gene is TRBJ1-2, the V gene TRBV5-4, with TRBD1 identical over 7 bases. CDR1 is SGHNT, CDR2 YYREEE, per germline (reference sequence). V lost 4 bases to trimming and J lost 5 bases; unmatched junction nucleotides: 11. This CDR3 comprises 15 residues. The CDR3 coding sequence is TGTGCCAGCAGCATGGGACAGCTCGGTGGGTATGGCTACACCTTC. Residues: CASSMGQLGGYGYTF.

The V and J genes are TRBV4-3 and TRBJ1-3; 11 nucleotides agree with TRBD1. This CDR3 region has 15 residues. V shed 1 base, J shed 4 bases, and the junction held 0 bases outside the gene matches. Germline-derived CDR1 and CDR2 are LGHNA and YSLEER. The CDR3 here is CASSQGTGGGNTIYF. CDR3 in DNA: TGCGCCAGCAGCCAAGGGACAGGGGGCGGAAACACCATATATTTT.

The genes are TRBV7-9 and TRBJ1-2; D remains ambiguous. CDR3 length equals 14 residues. Trimming took off 2 bases at V and 4 bases at J, with 11 bases between the two ends. CDR1 is SEHNR and CDR2 is FQNEAQ in the germline V gene (reference sequence). CDR3 protein: CASSLSAEGYGYTF. CDR3 bases: TGTGCCAGCAGCTTATCGGCAGAGGGCTATGGCTACACCTTC.

The V gene is TRBV30, the J gene TRBJ2-2; tentative D call: TRBD2 (6 bases). Trimming left V 5 bases short and J 3 bases short, with 10 bases between. The CDR3 covers 13 residues. The V gene's germline CDR1 is GTSNPN and CDR2 SVGIG (reference sequence). CDR3 protein: CAWPWGDTGELFF. CDR3 in DNA: TGTGCCTGGCCCTGGGGGGACACCGGGGAGCTGTTTTTT.

The chain recombines TRBV6-5 with TRBJ2-5; 11 bases are a match to TRBD1. The DNA end lines up better with TRBJ2-7; the J call may be wrong. The CDR3 extends over 15 amino acids. CDR1 is MNHEY, CDR2 SVGAGI, per germline. In nucleotides, the CDR3 is TGTGCCAGCAGCCGTCCGGGACAGGGGGCCTACGAGCAGTACTTC. It translates to CASSRPGQGAYEQYF.

The chain recombines TRBV7-6 with TRBJ2-2, with 13 positions matching TRBD2. This CDR3 is 15 amino acids long. The V and J ends lost 4 bases and 6 bases, in that order; junction bases with no gene match: 2. CDR1 SGHVS and CDR2 FNYEAQ come from the germline V gene. CDR3 sequence reads: CASSWTSGRAGELFF. For the CDR3, the DNA is TGTGCCAGCAGCTGGACTAGCGGGAGAGCCGGGGAGCTGTTTTTT. The full variable domain, with the rest looked up from reference TRBV7-6 and TRBJ2-2, is GAGVSQSPRYKVTKRGQDVALRCDPISGHVSLYWYRQALGQGPEFLTYFNYEAQQDKSGLPNDRFSAERPEGSISTLTIQRTEQRDSAMYRCASSWTSGRAGELFFGEGSRLTVL.

The chain carries TRBV19 and TRBJ2-1; 9 positions agree with TRBD1. Germline CDR1 is LNHDA and CDR2 is SQIVND (reference sequence). V was clipped by 6 bases and J by 7 bases; unmatched bases: 10. CDR3 length equals 15 residues. The CDR3 reads CASRKTGTGTNEQFF. Written as DNA, the CDR3 is TGTGCCAGTAGGAAGACCGGGACAGGGACGAATGAGCAGTTCTTC.

V gene TRBV5-6 combines with J gene TRBJ2-1; 9 nucleotides align to TRBD1. The junction had 10 bases not matched to a gene; V was cut back by 1 base and J by 2 bases. The CDR3 has 18 residues. From germline, CDR1 is SGHDT and CDR2 YYEEEE. The CDR3 sequence: CASSLSFDRGFTYNEQFF. The CDR3 DNA follows: TGTGCCAGCAGCTTGTCATTCGACAGGGGGTTCACCTACAATGAGCAGTTCTTC.

The rearrangement uses TRBV30 and TRBJ1-1; 9 bases match TRBD1. Germline CDR1 reads GTSNPN; CDR2 reads SVGIG (reference sequence). Trimming took 5 bases from V and 1 from J; bases not matched to a gene: 2. There are 13 residues in the CDR3. For the CDR3, the DNA is TGTGCCTGGGTGGGACAGGGGAACACTGAAGCTTTCTTT. Protein: CAWVGQGNTEAFF.

V gene TRBV6-4 combines with J gene TRBJ2-3, with 10 positions matching TRBD1. J lost 7 bases, V lost 0 bases, and 4 bases had no gene match. In germline, CDR1 is MRHNA, CDR2 SNTAGT. The length of the CDR3 is 15 residues. CDR3 region: CASSDSTGGGNTQYF. CDR3 bases: TGTGCCAGCAGTGACTCGACAGGGGGCGGTAATACGCAGTATTTT.

This chain links TRBV28 with TRBJ1-5; D is unclear. The CDR3 is 17 residues long. Trimming removed 5 bases at V and 0 bases at J, with 17 bases between. CDR1 and CDR2 (germline): MDHEN, SYDVKM. CDR3 region: CASSVLSLRVSNQPQHF. CDR3 in DNA: TGTGCCAGCAGTGTCCTGAGTCTACGGGTTAGCAATCAGCCCCAGCATTTT.